One and the same sample provided the 30 T cell receptor beta chains below, sequenced in a study of blood T cell repertoires in COVID-19. Sequenced by immunoSEQ multiplex PCR; TCRdb stores in-frame clones only, minus some. The sample includes a few hundred thousand clones, around 90% of them seen just once. Sequenced input: PBMCs or T cells enriched from blood (not recorded which). These TCRs come from a human donor in a cohort exposed to, infected with or recovered from COVID-19 (not recorded which). The donor label of this sample is uncertain.

This rearrangement joins TRBV18 to TRBJ1-2; tentative D call: TRBD1 (6 bases). This CDR3 has 16 amino acids. Trimming removed 3 bases from V and 2 bases from J, with 16 bases in between. CDR1 and CDR2 (germline): KGHSH, LQKENI. CDR3 DNA: TGTGCCAGCTCACCGGATTTAAGAAGGGGGAACTATGGCTACACCTTC. Its protein is CASSPDLRRGNYGYTF.

This chain links TRBV12-5 with TRBJ1-2; a possible D gene is TRBD1 (6 bases). V was pared by 5 bases and J by 2 bases, with 9 bases between. The CDR3 loop spans 13 amino acids. Germline V CDR1 and CDR2: LGHNT, FRNRAP. The DNA of the CDR3 is TGTGCTAGTGGTGACAGGCTAAACTATGGCTACACCTTC. Residues: CASGDRLNYGYTF.

The J gene is TRBJ2-1, the V gene TRBV18, with TRBD1 matching over 8 bases. Looked up from germline, CDR1 is KGHSH and CDR2 is LQKENI. CDR3 size: 14 residues. With 3 bases clipped from V and 7 bases from J, the junction kept 5 bases outside the gene matches. The CDR3 sequence is CASSPGQGLNEQFF. CDR3 bases: TGTGCCAGCTCACCCGGACAGGGTCTTAATGAGCAGTTCTTC. Based on the CDR3 plus reference TRBV18 and TRBJ2-1, the full variable domain is NAGVMQNPRHLVRRRGQEARLRCSPMKGHSHVYWYRQLPEEGLKFMVYLQKENIIDESGMPKERFSAEFPKEGPSILRIQQVVRGDSAAYFCASSPGQGLNEQFFGPGTRLTVL.

The rearrangement links TRBV7-2 to TRBJ1-1; TRBD1 matches 9 bases. The germline V gene has CDR1 SGHTA and CDR2 FQGNSA. The junction had 8 bases not matched to a gene; V was cut back by 4 bases and J by 11 bases. This CDR3 is 13 amino acids long. CDR3 region: CASSSSRDRAAFF. In DNA form, the CDR3 reads TGTGCCAGCAGCTCCTCTCGGGACAGGGCTGCTTTCTTT.

This clone occurred once. The V and J genes are TRBV29-1 and TRBJ1-2; 7 bases agree with TRBD1. The junction had 13 bases not matched to a gene; V was cut back by 3 bases and J by 6 bases. Looked up from germline, CDR1 is SQVTM and CDR2 is ANQGSEA. The CDR3 sequence is 15 residues long. CDR3 in amino acids: CSVDELDRVSDGYTF. CDR3 nucleotide sequence: TGCAGCGTTGACGAGTTAGACAGGGTGAGCGATGGCTACACCTTC.

This clone showed up just once. DNA for the CDR3: TGCAGTGCTCGTGGAGGGACAGCGAACACTGAAGCTTTCTTT. This gives the protein CSARGGTANTEAFF. The chain combines TRBV20-1 with TRBJ1-1; 7 positions match TRBD1. The ends lost 5 bases at V and 1 base at J; junction bases unmatched: 7. CDR3 length equals 14 residues. Germline-derived CDR1 and CDR2 are DFQATT and SNEGSKA (reference sequence).

This rearrangement joins TRBV2 to TRBJ1-2, with 7 nucleotides matching TRBD1. With 8 bases clipped from V and 4 bases from J, the junction kept 13 bases outside the gene matches. The CDR3 has 15 amino acids. The germline V gene has CDR1 SNHLY and CDR2 FYNNEI. The CDR3 loop reads CASLGQPSFFYGYTF. The CDR3 nucleotides read TGTGCCAGCCTGGGACAGCCCTCTTTCTTCTATGGCTACACCTTC.

The V call is TRBV5-5, the J call TRBJ1-1; no definite D call. Per the germline V gene, CDR1 is SGHKS and CDR2 is YYEKEE (reference sequence). The CDR3 covers 13 residues. The V end was cut by 0 bases, the J end by 5 bases, with 8 bases between. The CDR3 loop is CASSLEFRTEAFF. The CDR3 DNA reads as TGTGCCAGCAGCTTGGAGTTTCGGACTGAAGCTTTCTTT.

The chain couples TRBV9 to TRBJ1-1; 12 nucleotides agree with TRBD1. The CDR3 is 23 amino acids. J gave up 0 bases and V 0 bases, and 21 bases lay outside the gene matches. Per germline, CDR1 SGDLS and CDR2 YYNGEE. CDR3 in DNA: TGTGCCAGCAGCGTAGGACCCGGGCGGGGACAGGGGGCAGGGGGGTCGCTGAACACTGAAGCTTTCTTT. As protein: CASSVGPGRGQGAGGSLNTEAFF.

The chain combines TRBV5-1 with TRBJ1-2; 9 bases are a match to TRBD1. The J segment lost 2 bases and the V segment lost 4 bases, leaving 6 bases of the junction unmatched. There are 15 residues in the CDR3. From germline, CDR1 is SGHRS and CDR2 YFSETQ. As DNA, the CDR3 is TGCGCCAGCAGCCCGACAGGGGGTAGGAACTATGGCTACACCTTC. Translated: CASSPTGGRNYGYTF.

The chain carries TRBV6-2 or TRBV6-3 and TRBJ2-7; maybe TRBD2 (6 bases). The CDR3 loop spans 13 amino acids. Germline V gene sequence: CDR1 MNHEY, CDR2 SVGEGT. V was cut by 5 bases and J by 3 bases, with 11 bases left in between. CDR3 sequence: CASSPGLLYEQYF. In DNA form, the CDR3 reads TGTGCCAGCAGTCCGGGACTTCTCTACGAGCAGTACTTC.

The chain couples TRBV5-1 to TRBJ1-2, with D possibly being TRBD1 (5 bases). In germline, CDR1 is SGHRS, CDR2 YFSETQ. Trimming removed 4 bases at V and 5 bases at J, with 9 bases between. The CDR3 is 12 amino acids. CDR3 residues: CASSPNRYGYTF. CDR3 nucleotide sequence: TGCGCCAGCAGCCCTAACAGGTATGGCTACACCTTC.

V usage is TRBV28 and J usage is TRBJ1-5; D might be TRBD1 (5 bases). The CDR3 is 15 amino acids. CDR1 is MDHEN, CDR2 SYDVKM, per germline. Trimming took off 7 bases at V and 5 bases at J, with 18 bases between the two ends. This CDR3 is CASNRSGGSDQPQHF. CDR3 DNA sequence: TGTGCCAGCAATCGATCGGGGGGGTCAGATCAGCCCCAGCATTTT. The whole variable domain, remainder taken from reference TRBV28 and TRBJ1-5, is DVKVTQSSRYLVKRTGEKVFLECVQDMDHENMFWYRQDPGLGLRLIYFSYDVKMKEKGDIPEGYSVSREKKERFSLILESASTNQTSMYLCASNRSGGSDQPQHFGDGTRLSIL.

The J gene is TRBJ2-7, the V gene TRBV4-1; a weak D match, TRBD2 (5 bases). The CDR3 loop spans 13 amino acids. Germline-derived CDR1 and CDR2 are MGHRA and YSYEKL. With 4 bases removed from V and 6 bases from J, the gap between germline ends came to 13 bases. CDR3 coding DNA: TGCGCCAGCAGCCGACTACTAGGAACCGAGCAGTACTTC. Translation: CASSRLLGTEQYF.

The chain has TRBV5-6 and TRBJ1-1, with D unclear. The germline CDR1 and CDR2 sequences are SGHDT and YYEEEE. This CDR3 contains 15 residues. Trimming cost V 4 bases and J 1 base, with 14 bases left between them. Here the CDR3 DNA reads TGTGCCAGCAGCCCCAGGCCGACGGCGAACACTGAAGCTTTCTTT. Translating it yields CASSPRPTANTEAFF.

The rearrangement links TRBV9 to TRBJ2-6; no definite D call. CDR1 and CDR2 from the germline V gene are SGDLS and YYNGEE. The ends were cut back, 0 bases at V and 0 bases at J, with 7 bases in the middle. The CDR3 totals 16 residues. The CDR3 region has the DNA TGTGCCAGCAGCGTAGCCTCCCGCTCTGGGGCCAACGTCCTGACTTTC. Residues: CASSVASRSGANVLTF.

This rearrangement joins TRBV19 to TRBJ1-5, with 9 bases matching TRBD1. Trimming cost V 1 base and J 5 bases; bases outside gene matches: 6. Germline assignment: CDR1 LNHDA and CDR2 SQIVND (reference sequence). This CDR3 is 16 amino acids long. The DNA for the CDR3 is TGTGCCAGTAGTATAGCCGAGACAGGGGGTTATCAGCCCCAGCATTTT. It translates to CASSIAETGGYQPQHF.

The chain has TRBV30 and TRBJ1-2; TRBD1 matches 9 bases. The germline gives CDR1 GTSNPN, CDR2 SVGIG (reference sequence). There are 12 residues in the CDR3. Trimming cost V 1 base and J 7 bases; bases outside gene matches: 1. The CDR3 DNA reads as TGTGCCTGGAGTGGGACAGGGGTTGGCTACACCTTC. This encodes CAWSGTGVGYTF.

The rearrangement joins TRBV11-2 to TRBJ1-2; no clear D. CDR3 size: 13 residues. Trimming stripped 1 base from V and 4 bases from J, with 7 bases between. Germline CDR1 is SGHAT and CDR2 is FQNNGV. CDR3 sequence (DNA): TGTGCCAGCAGCTTAGCCGGGGTCTATGGCTACACCTTC. Translating it yields CASSLAGVYGYTF.

The V and J genes are TRBV9 and TRBJ2-2; D unclear. The CDR3 consists of 17 residues. Trimming cost V 0 bases and J 2 bases, with 14 bases left between them. CDR1 and CDR2 (germline): SGDLS, YYNGEE. Here the CDR3 DNA reads TGTGCCAGCAGCGTAGTCCCTTTTGACACTAACACCGGGGAGCTGTTTTTT. Translating it yields CASSVVPFDTNTGELFF. Drawing the rest from reference TRBV9 and TRBJ2-2, the complete variable domain is DSGVTQTPKHLITATGQRVTLRCSPRSGDLSVYWYQQSLDQGLQFLIQYYNGEERAKGNILERFSAQQFPDLHSELNLSSLELGDSALYFCASSVVPFDTNTGELFFGEGSRLTVL.

This clone was detected only a few times. The V and J genes are TRBV27 and TRBJ1-1; 12 bases are shared with TRBD1. V was clipped by 6 bases and J by 11 bases; unmatched bases: 7. Looked up from germline, CDR1 is MNHEY and CDR2 is SMNVEV (reference sequence). The CDR3 runs to 13 residues. CDR3 sequence: CASRRGTGGQAFF. For the CDR3, the DNA is TGTGCCAGCAGGCGGGGGACAGGGGGCCAGGCTTTCTTT.

V and J are TRBV11-2 and TRBJ2-3, with 12 bases fitting TRBD2. Per the germline V gene, CDR1 is SGHAT and CDR2 is FQNNGV. This CDR3 region has 14 residues. J was trimmed by 11 bases and V by 1 base; bases with no gene match: 4. The CDR3 here is CASSLASGGGWQYF. The CDR3 DNA follows: TGTGCCAGCAGCTTAGCTAGCGGGGGGGGTTGGCAGTATTTT.

This chain uses TRBV5-5 with TRBJ2-7; 10 nucleotides agree with TRBD1. The germline gives CDR1 SGHKS, CDR2 YYEKEE (reference sequence). This CDR3 is 14 amino acids long. Unmatched junction bases numbered 6, after V lost 8 bases and J lost 1 base. The CDR3 DNA follows: TGTGCCAGTGGAGCGGGACAGGGGTCCTACGAGCAGTACTTC. It specifies CASGAGQGSYEQYF.

This chain connects TRBV5-1 to TRBJ2-2, with D perhaps TRBD1 (6 bases). The V gene lost 2 bases and the J gene lost 4 bases, with 9 bases spanning the gap. This CDR3 spans 14 amino acids. The germline CDR1 and CDR2 sequences are SGHRS and YFSETQ. Written as DNA, the CDR3 is TGCGCCAGCAGCTTCGGACAGATCACCGGGGAGCTGTTTTTT. Its protein is CASSFGQITGELFF.

The chain couples TRBV6-1 to TRBJ1-2; a possible D gene is TRBD1 (6 bases). CDR3 length: 14 residues. The V and J ends lost 1 base and 8 bases respectively, with 14 bases between them. Germline V gene data show CDR1 as MNHNS and CDR2 as SASEGT. CDR3 region: CASSEGGPGRGYTF. The CDR3 DNA reads TGTGCCAGCAGTGAAGGGGGGCCCGGCAGGGGCTACACCTTC.

In DNA, the CDR3 is TGTGCCAGTACAAGGGGGAAGGCTAATGAAAAACTGTTTTTT. It translates to CASTRGKANEKLFF. The rearrangement joins TRBV19 to TRBJ1-4; D is possibly TRBD1 (6 bases). The V end was cut by 7 bases, the J end by 3 bases, with 12 bases between. There are 14 residues in the CDR3. Germline CDR1 is LNHDA and CDR2 is SQIVND (reference sequence).

V gene TRBV4-1 combines with J gene TRBJ2-3, with 9 bases fitting TRBD1. The CDR3 has 12 residues. V gave up 4 bases and J gave up 13 bases; unmatched junction bases: 6. Germline V gene data show CDR1 as MGHRA and CDR2 as YSYEKL. The CDR3 DNA reads as TGCGCCAGCAGCCCCGGGACAGGGATTGAGTATTTT. It yields the protein CASSPGTGIEYF.

The rearrangement uses TRBV27 and TRBJ1-2, with 9 positions matching TRBD1. After removal of 3 bases from V and 4 bases from J, the junction contained 3 bases not matched to a gene. The CDR3 runs to 14 residues. The germline V gene encodes CDR1 MNHEY and CDR2 SMNVEV (reference sequence). The DNA of the CDR3 is TGTGCCAGCAGTTTCTCGGACAGGGGCTATGGCTACACCTTC. Translating gives CASSFSDRGYGYTF.

This clone appeared once. The chain carries TRBV27 and TRBJ1-1; 11 nucleotides agree with TRBD1. V lost 4 bases and J lost 11; bases outside the gene matches: 3. The germline V gene encodes CDR1 MNHEY and CDR2 SMNVEV (reference sequence). The CDR3 has 12 amino acids. The CDR3 DNA reads TGTGCCAGCAGTTCGGACAGGGGGCCGGCTTTCTTT. This codes for CASSSDRGPAFF.

The J gene is TRBJ2-7, the V gene TRBV18, with 9 bases fitting TRBD1. This CDR3 has 14 residues. The trim removed 2 bases at V and 2 bases at J, leaving 1 base unmatched. Germline V gene data show CDR1 as KGHSH and CDR2 as LQKENI. The CDR3 loop is CASSPDRGTYEQYF. CDR3 DNA: TGTGCCAGCTCACCAGACAGGGGGACCTACGAGCAGTACTTC.